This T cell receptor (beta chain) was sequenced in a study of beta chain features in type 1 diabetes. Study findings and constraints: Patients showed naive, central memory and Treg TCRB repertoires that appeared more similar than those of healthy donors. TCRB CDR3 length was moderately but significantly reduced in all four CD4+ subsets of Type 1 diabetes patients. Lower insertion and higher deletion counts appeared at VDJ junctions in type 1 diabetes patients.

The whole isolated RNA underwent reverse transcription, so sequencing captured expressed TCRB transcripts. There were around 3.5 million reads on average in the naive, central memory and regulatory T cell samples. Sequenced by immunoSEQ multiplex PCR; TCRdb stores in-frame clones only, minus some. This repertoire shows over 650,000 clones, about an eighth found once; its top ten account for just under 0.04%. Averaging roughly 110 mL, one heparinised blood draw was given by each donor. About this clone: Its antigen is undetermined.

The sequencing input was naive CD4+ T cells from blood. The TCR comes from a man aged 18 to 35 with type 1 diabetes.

The DNA of the CDR3 is TGCGCCAGCAGCTTGGAGGCGGGAGGGACGAACACTGAAGCTTTCTTT. Protein sequence: CASSLEAGGTNTEAFF. The chain combines TRBV5-1 with TRBJ1-1, with a tentative D call TRBD1 (5 bases). V lost 0 bases and J 1 base, leaving 13 bases between the germline ends. The CDR3 has 16 amino acids. CDR1 SGHRS and CDR2 YFSETQ come from the germline V gene.